A selection of T cell receptor beta chains follows, all from one sample in a study of blood T cell repertoires in COVID-19. TCRdb's table, derived via immunoSEQ multiplex PCR, lists solely in-frame clones and lacks some. The data show about 170,000 clones, with almost 85% seen just once and about 2.7% held by the top ten. Source material: peripheral blood. These receptors were collected from a woman older than 75 with COVID-19, enrolled during active disease. CDR3s leave out the opening cysteine and the closing phenylalanine or tryptophan. Fields, in order: clone size, V gene, CDR3 protein. The listing skips clone size in some rows; elsewhere it reads once, few, many or a size class.

>NA|TRBV7-9
ASSLGDRRRWASIQY
>NA|TRBV19
ASSQQGLSAAKNIQY
>NA|TRBV7-3
ASSLTGLWGGSYNEQF
>NA|TRBV28
ASSTPTGGNSPLH
>NA|TRBV27
ASRDSRVGSVYEQY
>once|TRBV7-6
ASSLEPGRHQQY
>NA|TRBV6-5
ASSRLAGEETQY
>NA|TRBV5-1
ASSLAVAVNSYEQY
>NA|TRBV11-1
ASSSRIRGGVFGYT
>few|TRBV9
ASSSYGTQGETQY
>NA|TRBV9
ASSVDASGRVSYNEQF
>NA|TRBV5-1
ASSPRTSGMRSSYNEQF
>NA|TRBV3-1/TRBV3-2
ASRDLGAGGNTGELF
>NA|TRBV5-4
ASSLDGGSGYT
>NA|TRBV5-5
ASSLRRQGAMNTEAF
>NA|TRBV27
ASSLQGSQPQH
>NA|TRBV15
ATSGRGGSLYNEQF
>NA|TRBV28
ASSLRLAEFNEQF
>NA|TRBV28
ASSLRGGGGNQPQH
>NA|TRBV11-2
ASSLGLWPGGRGEQF
>NA|TRBV18
ASSPRVAQSSYEQY
>NA|TRBV5-3
ARSLELAGGSGELF
>once|TRBV7-2
ASSPQGPGNQPQH
>NA|TRBV6-4
ASSDSPGVDYGYT
>NA|TRBV28
ASSLLASGRYYEQY
>NA|TRBV10-1
ASSGAPYGPLH
>few|TRBV7-3
ASSFGGAGELF
>few|TRBV5-1
ASSPWDRPYEQY
>NA|TRBV11-1
ASSSLPGLTFYGYT
>once|TRBV28
ASSRGAFNYGYT
>NA|TRBV5-1
ASSLGQIPYEQY
>NA|TRBV7-8
ASSLGLAVLEQY
>NA|TRBV30
AWTKTGRNSPLH
>NA|TRBV10-2
ASTHPSGGDETQY
>NA|TRBV18
ASSPQGGMDTEAF
>NA|TRBV7-2
ASSLEANQPQH
>NA|TRBV11-3
ASSLSGDSGNTIY
>NA|TRBV7-2
ASSLDPGIPGEAF
>NA|TRBV5-1
ASSLSQLANQADTQY
>NA|TRBV10-3
AIRGGTGLETQY
>few|TRBV7-6
ASSSRTFNEKLF
>NA|TRBV30
AWRRGKTEAF